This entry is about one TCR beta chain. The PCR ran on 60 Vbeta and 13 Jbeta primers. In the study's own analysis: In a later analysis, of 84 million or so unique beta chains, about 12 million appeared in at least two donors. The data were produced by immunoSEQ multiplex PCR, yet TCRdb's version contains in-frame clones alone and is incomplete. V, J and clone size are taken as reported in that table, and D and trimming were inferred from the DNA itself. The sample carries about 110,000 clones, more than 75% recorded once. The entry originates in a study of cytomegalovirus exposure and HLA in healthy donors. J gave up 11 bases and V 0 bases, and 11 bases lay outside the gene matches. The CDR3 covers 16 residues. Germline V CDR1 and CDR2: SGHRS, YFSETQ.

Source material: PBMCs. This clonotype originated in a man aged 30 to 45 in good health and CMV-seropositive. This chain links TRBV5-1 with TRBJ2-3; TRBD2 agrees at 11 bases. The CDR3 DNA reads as TGCGCCAGCAGCTTGGTGCTTAGCGGGGGGGCCGGGGTGCAGTATTTT. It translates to CASSLVLSGGAGVQYF.